Sequencing of this T cell receptor beta chain was carried out in a study of brain T cells in children with intractable seizures. With V trimmed by 4 bases and J by 4 bases, 7 bases remained unmatched. Germline assignment: CDR1 SGHKS and CDR2 YYEKEE (reference sequence). The CDR3 sequence is 15 residues long. Surgery cases with the highest brain T cell transcript signatures were chosen for sequencing. Some clones are missing from TCRdb's copy, which holds only in-frame ones; the method was immunoSEQ multiplex PCR. The sample holds about 22,000 clones, roughly 92% seen once. The rearrangement joins TRBV5-5 to TRBJ1-2; TRBD1 matches 10 bases. The source is a boy between 5 and 17 years old with focal cortical dysplasia and intractable seizures. The source material was peripheral blood, sampled at surgery. CDR3 DNA: TGTGCCAGCAGCCCAGACCGGGACAGGGGCTATGGCTACACCTTC. Translation gives CASSPDRDRGYGYTF.